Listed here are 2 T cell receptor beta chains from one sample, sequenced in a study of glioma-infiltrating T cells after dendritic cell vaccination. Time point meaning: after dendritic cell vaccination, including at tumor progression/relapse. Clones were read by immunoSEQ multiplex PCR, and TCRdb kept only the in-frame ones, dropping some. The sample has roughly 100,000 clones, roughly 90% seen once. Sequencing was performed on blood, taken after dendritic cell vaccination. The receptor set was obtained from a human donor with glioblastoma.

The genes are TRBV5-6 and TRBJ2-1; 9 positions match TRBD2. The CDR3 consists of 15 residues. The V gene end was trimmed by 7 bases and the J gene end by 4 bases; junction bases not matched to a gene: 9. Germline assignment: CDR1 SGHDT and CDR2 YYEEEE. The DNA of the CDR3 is TGTGCCAGCGGGCAGCGCGGGGGGGGATACAATGAGCAGTTCTTC. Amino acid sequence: CASGQRGGGYNEQFF.

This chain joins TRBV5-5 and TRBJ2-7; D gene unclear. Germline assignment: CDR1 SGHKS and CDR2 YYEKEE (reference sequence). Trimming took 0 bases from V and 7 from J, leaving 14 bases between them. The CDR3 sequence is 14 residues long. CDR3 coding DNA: TGTGCCAGCAGCTTGGCTTCCCCCGCGGAGGAGCAGTACTTC. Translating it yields CASSLASPAEEQYF. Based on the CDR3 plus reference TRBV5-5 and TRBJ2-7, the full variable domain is DAGVTQSPTHLIKTRGQQVTLRCSPISGHKSVSWYQQVLGQGPQFIFQYYEKEERGRGNFPDRFSARQFPNYSSELNVNALLLGDSALYLCASSLASPAEEQYFGPGTRLTVT.